What follows are 18 T cell receptor beta chains derived from one specimen sequenced in a study of T cells after yellow fever vaccination. TCRdb redid the calling of the 5' RACE reads with MiXCR, one entry per CDR3 protein. The table shows over 35,000 distinct CDR3 sequences, with 5% to 8% occurring only once. This specimen consisted of PBMCs, either bulk or a sorted T-cell subset (CD4+, CD8+, memory, or dextramer-sorted; not recorded which), obtained 45 days after the yellow fever booster vaccination. Source of these receptors: a man between 25 and 39 years old who received the YFV17D yellow fever vaccine.

The chain joins TRBV6-2 or TRBV6-3 to TRBJ2-1, with 7 bases identical to TRBD2. The germline V gene has CDR1 MNHEY and CDR2 SVGEGT. V lost 5 bases to trimming and J lost 2 bases; unmatched junction nucleotides: 9. The CDR3 sequence is 16 residues long. The CDR3 reads CASSPLGGRTYNEQFF. The CDR3 region has the DNA TGTGCCAGCAGTCCTCTGGGCGGGAGAACCTACAATGAGCAGTTCTTC.

This clonotype was seen a few times. This chain uses TRBV6-6 with TRBJ2-7; no firm D call. Trimming shortened V by 8 bases and J by 3 bases, and 5 bases separated the two germline ends. The CDR3 length is 10 residues. Germline V lookup: CDR1 MNHNY, CDR2 SVGAGI (reference sequence). The DNA for the CDR3 is TGTGCCAGCGCAGACTACGAGCAGTACTTC. This gives the protein CASADYEQYF.

This clonotype has only a few counts. The gene calls are TRBV5-1 and TRBJ1-4; a weak D match, TRBD1 (5 bases). Germline CDR1 is SGHRS and CDR2 is YFSETQ. V lost 0 bases to trimming and J lost 5 bases, with 8 bases between them. The CDR3 covers 14 residues. The CDR3 DNA is TGCGCCAGCAGCTTGGGACAGCAGAATGAAAAACTGTTTTTT. As protein: CASSLGQQNEKLFF. Together with reference TRBV5-1 and TRBJ1-4, the CDR3 gives the full variable domain: KAGVTQTPRYLIKTRGQQVTLSCSPISGHRSVSWYQQTPGQGLQFLFEYFSETQRNKGNFPGRFSGRQFSNSRSEMNVSTLELGDSALYLCASSLGQQNEKLFFGSGTQLSVL.

This sequence joins TRBV5-6 and TRBJ2-2, with 7 bases lining up with TRBD1. CDR1 is SGHDT and CDR2 is YYEEEE in the germline V gene. This CDR3 comprises 16 residues. Trimming at V came to 5 bases and at J to 4 bases, leaving 11 bases not matched to a gene. This chain's CDR3 is CASSPRQGRSTGELFF. CDR3 DNA sequence: TGTGCCAGCAGTCCTAGACAGGGCAGGAGCACCGGGGAGCTGTTTTTT.

This clonotype was seen a few times. The V gene is TRBV15, the J gene TRBJ1-3; D gene ambiguous. Between the trimmed V and J ends, which lost 0 bases and 2 bases, there was a span of 11 bases. CDR1 is LNHNV, CDR2 YYDKDF, per germline (reference sequence). CDR3 size: 16 residues. The DNA for the CDR3 is TGTGCCACCAGCAGAGATCACGGTGCGGCTGGAAACACCATATATTTT. Its protein product is CATSRDHGAAGNTIYF.

This clonotype was recorded many times. The gene calls are TRBV5-6 and TRBJ1-6, with unresolved D. V was cut by 1 base and J by 10 bases, with 12 bases left in between. Germline CDR1 reads SGHDT; CDR2 reads YYEEEE. The CDR3 is made up of 14 amino acids. Written as DNA, the CDR3 is TGTGCCAGCAGCTTGTGGGTAGCGAGATCACCCCTCCACTTT. Its protein product is CASSLWVARSPLHF.

This clonotype was detected many times. The rearrangement links TRBV7-6 to TRBJ2-2; 7 nucleotides line up with TRBD1. The V and J ends lost 1 base and 10 bases, in that order; junction bases with no gene match: 9. From germline, CDR1 is SGHVS and CDR2 FNYEAQ. The CDR3 covers 15 residues. The DNA for the CDR3 is TGTGCCAGCAGCTTAGATTACGGGACAGCCTCGGAGCTGTTTTTT. Translation: CASSLDYGTASELFF.

This clonotype was seen many times. This chain connects TRBV12-3 or TRBV12-4 to TRBJ2-5, with 9 bases aligning to TRBD2. J lost 5 bases, V lost 7 bases, and 8 bases had no gene match. The CDR3 extends over 14 amino acids. The CDR3 loop reads CASTIGAGGETQYF. CDR3 bases: TGTGCCAGCACCATCGGAGCGGGAGGTGAGACCCAGTACTTC.

This clonotype was observed many times. The rearrangement uses TRBV7-8 and TRBJ2-3; 11 bases agree with TRBD2. Looked up from germline, CDR1 is SGHVS and CDR2 is FQNEAQ. V trimming: 8 bases; J trimming: 7 bases; junction bases outside the gene matches: 14. This CDR3 is built from 16 residues. This CDR3 reads CASDPAVAGGPYTQYF. DNA for the CDR3: TGTGCCAGCGACCCAGCGGTAGCGGGAGGGCCGTATACGCAGTATTTT.

This clonotype showed up many times. This chain joins TRBV6-2 or TRBV6-3 and TRBJ2-3; 9 nucleotides agree with TRBD2. The CDR3 length is 14 residues. Germline CDR1 reads MNHEY; CDR2 reads SVGEGT. The ends lost 2 bases at V and 7 bases at J; junction bases unmatched: 4. The CDR3 loop reads CASSYGTSRYTQYF. CDR3 coding DNA: TGTGCCAGCAGTTACGGGACTAGCAGATATACGCAGTATTTT.

This clonotype was recorded a few times. The chain combines TRBV21-1 with TRBJ1-1; the table calls TRBD1, which could not be checked here. TRBV21-1 is listed as a pseudogene. The CDR3 is 15 residues long. CDR3 amino acids: CASSNTRGMNTEAFF. The CDR3 nucleotides are TGTGCCAGCAGCAATACCCGGGGCATGAACACTGAAGCTTTCTTT.

This sequence joins TRBV7-2 and TRBJ2-7; 7 bases match TRBD2. Germline-derived CDR1 and CDR2 are SGHTA and FQGNSA. Trimming cost V 4 bases and J 2 bases; bases outside gene matches: 5. The CDR3 runs to 14 residues. As DNA, the CDR3 is TGTGCCAGCAGCTCCCGGGGGGTAGCCTACGAGCAGTACTTC. It is translated as CASSSRGVAYEQYF.

This clonotype was observed many times. The V and J genes are TRBV7-2 and TRBJ2-3, with 14 nucleotides matching TRBD2. The CDR3 has 17 amino acids. The J segment lost 2 bases and the V segment lost 5 bases, leaving 6 bases of the junction unmatched. Per germline, CDR1 SGHTA and CDR2 FQGNSA. The DNA of the CDR3 is TGTGCCAGCAGCCGGACTAGCGGGAGGAGTCCCACAGATACGCAGTATTTT. This encodes CASSRTSGRSPTDTQYF.

This clonotype turned up a few times. The chain combines TRBV15 with TRBJ2-7; D gene ambiguous. Germline V gene sequence: CDR1 LNHNV, CDR2 YYDKDF (reference sequence). This CDR3 region has 14 residues. V lost 0 bases and J lost 6, with 12 bases in between. CDR3 sequence (DNA): TGTGCCACCAGCAGAGAGGCGACAACAGTCGAGCAGTACTTC. Translating gives CATSREATTVEQYF.

This CDR3 is CASAPHQETQYF. In nucleotides, the CDR3 is TGCGCCAGCGCACCCCACCAAGAGACCCAGTACTTC. The chain uses TRBV5-1 and TRBJ2-5, with unresolved D. V dropped 7 bases and J dropped 0 bases, with 7 bases sitting between them. Germline V gene sequence: CDR1 SGHRS, CDR2 YFSETQ. The length of the CDR3 is 12 residues.

A few counts support this clonotype. V and J are TRBV24-1 and TRBJ2-2; 8 bases match TRBD1. Trimming at V came to 7 bases and at J to 7 bases, leaving 10 bases not matched to a gene. Germline V gene sequence: CDR1 KGHDR, CDR2 SFDVKD. The CDR3 spans 15 residues. CDR3 protein: CATSAPTGAIGELFF. For the CDR3, the DNA is TGTGCCACCAGCGCCCCGACAGGGGCGATCGGGGAGCTGTTTTTT.

This clonotype was counted many times. CDR3 residues: CASSTSTSAFTDTQYF. The CDR3 DNA follows: TGTGCCAGTAGTACCTCGACTAGCGCCTTCACAGATACGCAGTATTTT. This chain joins TRBV19 and TRBJ2-3; 8 bases map to TRBD2. The V gene end was trimmed by 4 bases and the J gene end by 2 bases; junction bases not matched to a gene: 8. Germline V gene sequence: CDR1 LNHDA, CDR2 SQIVND (reference sequence). This CDR3 region has 16 residues.

This clonotype was seen a handful of times. V gene TRBV7-9 combines with J gene TRBJ1-5, with D unclear. V was shortened by 2 bases and J by 6 bases, with 5 bases between the two germline ends. From germline, CDR1 is SEHNR and CDR2 FQNEAQ (reference sequence). This CDR3 contains 12 residues. CDR3 DNA sequence: TGTGCCAGCAGCTTAAGATCTCAGCCCCAGCATTTT. Translating it yields CASSLRSQPQHF.